The T cell receptor beta chain described here comes from a study of blood T cell repertoires in COVID-19. Background on the study: Collection of acute and convalescent COVID-19 samples took place in the United States, Italy and Spain. In each case, the material was cDNA or gDNA derived from T cells, B-cell-depleted T cells, or PBMCs.

Per the original methods: Quantification of nucleated cells was approximated via reference gene primer amplification. Method: immunoSEQ multiplex PCR; TCRdb's copy keeps in-frame clones and lacks some. V and J calls and clone size are those listed in that table; D and trimming were worked out from the DNA. The sample consists of 190,000 or so clones, 80% to 90% of them appearing once. One Seattle source followed patients from active infection through their disease course. This clonotype originated in a woman aged 80 or over with COVID-19, enrolled during active disease. Specimen: peripheral blood.

CDR3 loop: CASSLGSGTGRNIQYF. Written as DNA, the CDR3 is TGTGCCAGCAGCTTAGGGAGCGGGACAGGAAGAAACATTCAGTACTTC. The chain has TRBV13 and TRBJ2-4, with D possibly being TRBD1 (8 bases). CDR1 and CDR2 (germline): PRHDT, FYEKMQ (reference sequence). Trimming pared 0 bases from V and 6 bases from J, leaving 15 bases between. The CDR3 is 16 residues long.